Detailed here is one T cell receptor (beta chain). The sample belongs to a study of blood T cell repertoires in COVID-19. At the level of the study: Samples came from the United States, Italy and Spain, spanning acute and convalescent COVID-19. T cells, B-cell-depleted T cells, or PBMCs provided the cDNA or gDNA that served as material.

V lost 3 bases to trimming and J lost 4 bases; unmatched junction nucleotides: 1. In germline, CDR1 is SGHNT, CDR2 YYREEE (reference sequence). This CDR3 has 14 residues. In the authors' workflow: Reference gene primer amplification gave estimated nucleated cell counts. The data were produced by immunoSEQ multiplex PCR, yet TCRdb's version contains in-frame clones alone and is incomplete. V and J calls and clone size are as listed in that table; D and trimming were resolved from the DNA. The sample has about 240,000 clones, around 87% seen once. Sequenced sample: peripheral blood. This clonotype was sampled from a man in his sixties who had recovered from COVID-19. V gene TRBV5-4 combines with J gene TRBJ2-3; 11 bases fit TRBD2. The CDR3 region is CASSSSGGPDTQYF. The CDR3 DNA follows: TGTGCCAGCAGCTCTAGCGGGGGGCCAGATACGCAGTATTTT.